This T cell receptor (beta chain) was profiled in a study of Ad26.COV2.S vaccination and SARS-CoV-2 variants. Study overall: Trial arm assignment for the donor was COV1001 Ad26.COV2.S. Intramuscular Ad26.COV2.S at 5x10^10 or 1x10^11 viral particles.

The germline gives CDR1 SQVTM, CDR2 ANQGSEA. This CDR3 spans 14 amino acids. V lost 5 bases, J lost 2 bases, and 6 bases stayed unmatched. Profiling relied on immunoSEQ multiplex PCR, and the TCRdb table lists in-frame clones only, not all of them. The sample holds some 480,000 clones, 70% to 90% seen once. Treatment reported: over 15 received Ad26.COV2.S at low or high dose, single or two shots; 5 received placebo; per-sample allocation not given. Day 63 following the first vaccine or placebo injection was when the samples were taken. Study results and caveats: Total T cell responses may have been underestimated by the TCR breadth and depth analyses. Vaccinated and placebo-treated recipients had similar non-spike TCR breadth.

This clone was detected only once. Its antigen remains unknown. The gene calls are TRBV29-1 and TRBJ1-2; 9 positions match TRBD1. Sample: peripheral blood, taken in a trial of Ad26.COV2.S vaccine versus placebo. The sequence was obtained from a person aged 18 to 65 who received the Ad26.COV2.S COVID-19 vaccine or a placebo. The CDR3 loop is CSVQGDRENYGYTF. Here the CDR3 DNA reads TGCAGCGTTCAGGGGGACAGGGAGAACTATGGCTACACCTTC.